Included here is one T cell receptor (beta chain) sequence, with context. As yet, its antigen is unknown. This sample was included in a study of T cell repertoires in cytomegalovirus infection. Looking at the study overall: Carrying CMV and the relevant HLA type showed in public TCR beta signatures.

Germline loops: CDR1 MGHRA, CDR2 YSYEKL. Trimming took off 4 bases at V and 1 base at J, with 10 bases between the two ends. The CDR3 covers 14 residues. One entry per CDR3 protein results from TCRdb running MiXCR on the reads. The data contain about 230,000 distinct CDR3 sequences, 22% of them singletons. Study-level findings and limits: Ex vivo, HLA-C-restricted CMV-specific TCR beta clonotypes prevailed over the rest of the response.

The V and J genes are TRBV4-1 and TRBJ1-1; D is unresolved. The receptor's source is a human donor in good health (CMV status not recorded). Some clones in this sample may be carry-over from other donors' samples. Sequenced input: CD8+ T cells from PBMCs. CDR3 sequence: CASSPRFPNTEAFF. DNA for the CDR3: TGCGCCAGCAGCCCCCGATTCCCGAACACTGAAGCTTTCTTT.